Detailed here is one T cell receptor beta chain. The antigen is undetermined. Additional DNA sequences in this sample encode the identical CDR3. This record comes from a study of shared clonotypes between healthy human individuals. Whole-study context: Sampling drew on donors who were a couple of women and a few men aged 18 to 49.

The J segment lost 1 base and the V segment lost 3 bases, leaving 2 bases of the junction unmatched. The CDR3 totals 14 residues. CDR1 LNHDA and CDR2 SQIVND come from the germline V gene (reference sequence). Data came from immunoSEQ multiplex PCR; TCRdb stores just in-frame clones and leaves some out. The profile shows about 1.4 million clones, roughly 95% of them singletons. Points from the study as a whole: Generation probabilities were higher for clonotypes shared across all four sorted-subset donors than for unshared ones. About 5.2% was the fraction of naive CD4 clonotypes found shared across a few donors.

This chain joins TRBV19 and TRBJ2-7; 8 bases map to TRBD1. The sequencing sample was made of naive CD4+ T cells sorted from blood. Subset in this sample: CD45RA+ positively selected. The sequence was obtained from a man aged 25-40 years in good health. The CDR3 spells CASSIRTGSYEQYF. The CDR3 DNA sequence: TGTGCCAGTAGTATCCGGACAGGGTCCTACGAGCAGTACTTC. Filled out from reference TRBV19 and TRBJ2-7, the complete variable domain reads DGGITQSPKYLFRKEGQNVTLSCEQNLNHDAMYWYRQDPGQGLRLIYYSQIVNDFQKGDIAEGYSVSREKKESFPLTVTSAQKNPTAFYLCASSIRTGSYEQYFGPGTRLTVT.